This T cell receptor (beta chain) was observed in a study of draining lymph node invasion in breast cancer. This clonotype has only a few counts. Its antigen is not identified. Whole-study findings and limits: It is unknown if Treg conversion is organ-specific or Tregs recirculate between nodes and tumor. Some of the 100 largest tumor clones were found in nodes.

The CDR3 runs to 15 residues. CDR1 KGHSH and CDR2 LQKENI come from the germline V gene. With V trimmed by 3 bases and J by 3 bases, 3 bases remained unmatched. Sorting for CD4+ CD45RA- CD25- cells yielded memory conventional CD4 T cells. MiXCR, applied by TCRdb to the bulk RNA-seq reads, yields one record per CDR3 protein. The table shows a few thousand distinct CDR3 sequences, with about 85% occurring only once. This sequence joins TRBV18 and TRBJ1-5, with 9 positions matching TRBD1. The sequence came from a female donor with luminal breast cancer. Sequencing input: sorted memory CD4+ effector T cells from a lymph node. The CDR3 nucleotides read TGTGCCAGCTCACCCGGGACAGGGATCAATCAGCCCCAGCATTTT. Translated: CASSPGTGINQPQHF.